This TCR beta chain appears in the sequencing data of a study of human T cells and chemical hapten exposure. General study findings and limits: High-frequency TCRs, those above 1 in 1000, stayed the same after DPC sensitization.

The CDR3 contains 13 residues. Germline V CDR1 and CDR2: SGHTA, FQGNSA. V shed 1 base and J shed 9 bases, with 10 bases lying between them. Note on this clonotype: Its antigen is not known.

TCRdb reprocessed the RACE reads via MiXCR and lists one record per CDR3 protein. The sample records about 160,000 distinct CDR3 sequences, about a quarter being singletons. Indicated time point: patch test 3, about 24 weeks after DPC sensitization. Treatment reported: therapeutic diphenylcyclopropenone sensitization with weekly scalp DPC. The sequence derives from a woman aged 18-30 years with alopecia areata. Some clones in this sample may be carry-over from other donors' samples. This chain joins TRBV7-2 and TRBJ1-5, with D uncertain. This specimen was whole blood, taken in connection with sensitization to the hapten diphenylcyclopropenone (DPC). The CDR3 loop reads CASSLEGIRPQHF. In DNA form, the CDR3 reads TGTGCCAGCAGCTTAGAGGGAATACGGCCCCAGCATTTT. Full variable domain (remainder filled in from reference TRBV7-2 and TRBJ1-5): GAGVSQSPSNKVTEKGKDVELRCDPISGHTALYWYRQSLGQGLEFLIYFQGNSAPDKSGLPSDRFSAERTGGSVSTLTIQRTQQEDSAVYLCASSLEGIRPQHFGDGTRLSIL.